The sequence of this T cell receptor (beta chain) was determined in a study of T cells after yellow fever vaccination. Study-wide results and caveats: Just a small share of clonotypes turned up in the CD4 compartment as well as the CD8 compartment.

TCRdb reanalysed the 5' RACE reads using MiXCR and keeps one entry per CDR3 protein. The table records some 500,000 distinct CDR3 sequences, approximately 13% of them present only once. Only a few counts were recorded for this clonotype. Antigen specificity is unknown. One end of the junction does not line up with germline, which may come from a read error. Germline CDR1 SQVTM, CDR2 ANQGSEA. This CDR3 has 11 amino acids. Here the sequenced sample was PBMCs, taken on the day of the yellow fever booster vaccination. V is TRBV29-1 and J is TRBJ2-5, with D perhaps given as TRBD1 or TRBD2 (5 bases each). The receptor was derived from a man aged 30 to 45 who received the YFV17D yellow fever vaccine. In nucleotides, the CDR3 is TGCAGCTTTGACTGGGGGGAGACCCAGTACTTC. Translation: CSFDWGETQYF.